Sequencing of this T cell receptor (beta chain) was carried out in a study of blood T cell repertoires in COVID-19. About the study: Italy, Spain and the United States were the sources of the convalescent and acute COVID-19 samples. Sources were T cells, B-cell-depleted T cells, or PBMCs; the material itself was cDNA or gDNA.

Seattle patients were enrolled while actively infected and followed longitudinally. Per germline, CDR1 SEHNR and CDR2 FQNEAQ (reference sequence). There are 11 residues in the CDR3. The germline V and J ends were trimmed by 3 bases and 4 bases, with 3 bases remaining between them. This clone has a handful of counts. The same CDR3 is also encoded by other DNA sequences in this sample. Per the original methods: The assay estimated nucleated cells by amplifying reference gene primers. Only in-frame clones appear in the TCRdb table, and some are missing; sequencing was by immunoSEQ multiplex PCR. The DNA gave D and trimming, while V, J and clone size come from that table. Of roughly 350,000 clones listed, more than 70% are singletons.

The specimen sequenced was peripheral blood. This receptor was obtained from a woman aged 65 to 85 with COVID-19, enrolled during active disease. This chain connects TRBV7-9 to TRBJ2-5; D not certain. For the CDR3, the DNA is TGTGCCAGCAGCTTCGGAGAGACCCAGTACTTC. It yields the protein CASSFGETQYF.